Described below is a single TCR beta chain sequence and its context. Its antigen remains unknown. This record belongs to a study of blood T cells in healthy people across ages. Study observations and caveats: Diversity was higher, and naive CD4+ cells more numerous, in long-lived donors than in aged donors. Investigators viewed diversity estimates from one million T cells as underestimates, the study reported. Conclusively comparing naive with antigen-experienced cells was impossible with unsorted PBMCs.

V lost 2 bases, J lost 2 bases, and 5 bases stayed unmatched. The CDR3 sequence is 15 residues long. Germline CDR1 SGHRS, CDR2 YFSETQ. Together with a sample-barcoded 5' primer, a J-beta primer mix was included in a second PCR lasting about 7 to 12 cycles. TCRdb called the 5' RACE reads again in MiXCR, with one record for every CDR3 protein. This sample has 800,000 to 950,000 distinct CDR3 sequences, with approximately 49% found just once. RNA extraction gave at least 5 micrograms of total RNA per sample. The chain joins TRBV5-1 to TRBJ2-3, with 7 bases lining up with TRBD2. The source is a young man in good health. Sequenced: blood. This CDR3 reads CASSFLSGDTDTQYF. The CDR3 nucleotides read TGCGCCAGCAGCTTCCTGAGCGGGGACACAGATACGCAGTATTTT.